This T cell receptor (beta chain) was observed in a study of T cell responses to AZD1222 COVID-19 vaccine (TCRdb year 2021). Notes on the research overall: TCR sequencing covered 233 trial participants: 200 to 220 given two doses of AZD1222 and some 25 given two doses of MenACWY control vaccine. Trial participants were enrolled by age into subgroups of 18-55, 56-69 and 70-plus years, and around 150, 28 and 57 TCR-sequenced participants, respectively, were included in these subgroups.

What the time point label conveys for this sample: about 28 days (+/-7) after the second vaccine dose. Because spike-specific TCR depth and breadth did not differ between the two schedules, AZD1222 recipients who got a second dose at roughly 4 weeks were pooled with those who got a second dose at roughly 12 weeks. The vaccinee samples were drawn from two UK trials, COV001 and COV002, one of which was a single-blind randomized controlled phase 2/3 trial testing AZD1222 (ChAdOx1 nCoV-19) in healthy adults. Trial participant PBMC samples were collected at day 0 and day 28 after the second dose for TCRbeta chain sequencing. Points the paper makes about the study in general: In the small 56-69-year group, the increase in depth fell short of significance, most likely because of low power. Reportedly, almost half of the unique spike-specific TCRs recognized epitopes lying outside the regions that are mutated in the B.1.351 and B.1.1.7 variants. After two AZD1222 doses, spike-specific TCR breadth and depth were significantly higher than at day 0 and than in MenACWY recipients. Vaccine-associated CD4 TCRs spanned the whole spike protein, with dominant responses in regions 160-218 and 743-854. Conclusions about previously exposed vaccinees were limited because only six AZD1222 recipients were SARS-CoV-2 seropositive at baseline. Because no samples from the day 14 peak response were available, repertoires could be characterized only after the peak T cell response. Participants were mostly white British, with more females than males. The authors suggested clonal diversity may have been underestimated.

With regard to this clone: Its antigen is not yet known. Nothing much larger sits one base from this clone, and base qualities are not available.

The CDR3 regions of human TCRbeta chains were analyzed by immunosequencing. In the original analysis: Repertoire TCRs were checked for matches against a reference library of SARS-CoV-2-specific TCRs that had been generated using the MIRA antigen-specificity platform. Breadth was defined as the fraction of unique TCRs that were SARS-CoV-2-associated, and depth was defined as the fraction of total T cells that were SARS-CoV-2-associated. Using the MIRA data, each spike-specific TCR was mapped to the spike region that the TCR reacts to and placed in a CD4 or CD8 class. Log10-transformed breadth and depth values were compared by one-way ANOVA with Sidak's multiple comparisons tests. Drawn from immuneACCESS, this table holds only the in-frame rearrangements with V and J called that TCRdb kept. Clones are partly lost; checked studies trace under half to an unresolved V gene and leave the rest unexplained. Clone size and V and J calls were adopted from that table, with D and trimming inferred from the DNA. The sample table lists roughly 87,000 clones, about nine tenths of them with a count of one. The ten largest clones add up to 6.9% of the sample.

The receptor was isolated from an adult who received the AZD1222 COVID-19 vaccine. The sequencing here drew on peripheral blood, taken 28 days after the second AZD1222 dose.

The CDR3 reads CSANEGGEQFF. The DNA sequence reads TGCAGTGCTAACGAGGGCGGGGAGCAGTTCTTC. The V and J segments used are TRBV20-1 and TRBJ2-1; matching of 5 bases hints at TRBD2 as the D gene. The CDR3 sequence holds 11 residues, the cysteine and phenylalanine included. Just CDR3 DNA is preserved here, 33 bases in frame from base 1. Trimming costs V 4 bases and J 10 bases, and their ends lie 11 bases apart. Per the germline V gene (reference sequence), DFQATT is the CDR1 and SNEGSKA is the CDR2.